The clone carrying this T cell receptor (beta chain) came up many times. Trimming took off 0 bases at V and 0 bases at J, with 3 bases between the two ends. This CDR3 is 13 amino acids long. CDR1 and CDR2 (germline): SGHRS, YFSETQ. The data stem from a study of T-cell reconstitution after alpha-beta-depleted transplantation in children. Construction of the TCRbeta library involved unique molecular identifiers. Using its own MiXCR run on the PCR reads, TCRdb lists one record per CDR3 protein. Among 250,000 to 350,000 distinct CDR3 sequences, about 10% were seen once, and the ten largest hold about a tenth.

The starting material was PBMCs from the stem cell graft donor, obtained from the stem cell graft. The gene calls are TRBV5-1 and TRBJ1-1, with D uncertain. The clonotype originates from a human donor who donated a stem cell graft to a child with SCID. The CDR3 DNA follows: TGCGCCAGCAGCTTGGTGGTGAACACTGAAGCTTTCTTT. This gives the protein CASSLVVNTEAFF. Variable domain in full (rest from reference TRBV5-1 and TRBJ1-1): KAGVTQTPRYLIKTRGQQVTLSCSPISGHRSVSWYQQTPGQGLQFLFEYFSETQRNKGNFPGRFSGRQFSNSRSEMNVSTLELGDSALYLCASSLVVNTEAFFGQGTRLTVV.